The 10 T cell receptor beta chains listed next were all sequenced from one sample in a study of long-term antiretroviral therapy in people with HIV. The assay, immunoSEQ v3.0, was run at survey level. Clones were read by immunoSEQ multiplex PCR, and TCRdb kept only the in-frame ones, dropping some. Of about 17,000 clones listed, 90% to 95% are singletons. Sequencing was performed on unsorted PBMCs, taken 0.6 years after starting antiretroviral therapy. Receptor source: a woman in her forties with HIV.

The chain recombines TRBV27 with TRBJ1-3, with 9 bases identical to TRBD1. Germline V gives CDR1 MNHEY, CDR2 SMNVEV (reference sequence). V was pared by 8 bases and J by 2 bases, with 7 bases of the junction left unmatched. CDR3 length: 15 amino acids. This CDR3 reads CASWGQGGPGNTIYF. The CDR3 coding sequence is TGTGCCAGCTGGGGACAGGGCGGGCCTGGAAACACCATATATTTT.

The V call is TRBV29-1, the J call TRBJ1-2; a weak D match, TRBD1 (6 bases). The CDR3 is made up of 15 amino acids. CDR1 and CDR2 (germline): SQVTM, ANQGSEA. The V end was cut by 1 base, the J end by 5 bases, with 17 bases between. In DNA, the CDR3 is TGCAGCGTTGAAGTGGCAGGGGAGGCGGCGTATGGCTACACCTTC. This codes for CSVEVAGEAAYGYTF.

DNA of the CDR3: TGTGCCAGCAGTTACTCGAACAGCCTTAATTCACCCCTCCACTTT. It specifies CASSYSNSLNSPLHF. The rearrangement uses TRBV6-5 and TRBJ1-6; no clear D. V was trimmed by 0 bases and J by 6 bases, leaving 9 bases between them. Germline loops: CDR1 MNHEY, CDR2 SVGAGI. CDR3 length: 15 residues.

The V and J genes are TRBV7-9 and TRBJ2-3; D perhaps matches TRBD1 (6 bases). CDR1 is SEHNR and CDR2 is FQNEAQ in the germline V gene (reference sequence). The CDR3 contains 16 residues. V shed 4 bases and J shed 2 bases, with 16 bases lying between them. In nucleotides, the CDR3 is TGTGCCAGCAGCTCCCTAAGGACAGAAGCCACAGATACGCAGTATTTT. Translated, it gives CASSSLRTEATDTQYF.

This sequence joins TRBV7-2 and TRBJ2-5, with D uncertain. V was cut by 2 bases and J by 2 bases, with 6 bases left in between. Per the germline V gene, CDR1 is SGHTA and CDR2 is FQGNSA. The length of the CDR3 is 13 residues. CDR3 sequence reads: CASSLSLQETQYF. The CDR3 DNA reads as TGTGCCAGCAGCTTATCCTTACAAGAGACCCAGTACTTC.

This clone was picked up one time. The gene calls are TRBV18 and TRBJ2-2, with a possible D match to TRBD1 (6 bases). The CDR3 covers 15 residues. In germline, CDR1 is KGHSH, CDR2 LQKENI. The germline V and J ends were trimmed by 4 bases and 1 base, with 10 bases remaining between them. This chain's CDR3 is CASSLGQGNTGELFF. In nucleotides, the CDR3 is TGTGCCAGCTCACTGGGACAAGGGAACACCGGGGAGCTGTTTTTT.

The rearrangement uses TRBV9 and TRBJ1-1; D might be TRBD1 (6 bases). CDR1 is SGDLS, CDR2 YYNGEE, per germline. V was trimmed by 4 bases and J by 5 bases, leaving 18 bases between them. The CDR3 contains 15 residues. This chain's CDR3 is CASSSGTSSWTEAFF. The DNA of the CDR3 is TGTGCCAGCAGCTCTGGGACAAGTTCTTGGACTGAAGCTTTCTTT.

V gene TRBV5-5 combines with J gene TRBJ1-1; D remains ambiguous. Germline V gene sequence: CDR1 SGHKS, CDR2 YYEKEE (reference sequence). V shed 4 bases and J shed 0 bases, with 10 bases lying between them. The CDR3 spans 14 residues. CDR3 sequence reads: CASSPRVMNTEAFF. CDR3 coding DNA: TGTGCCAGCAGCCCGCGAGTCATGAACACTGAAGCTTTCTTT.

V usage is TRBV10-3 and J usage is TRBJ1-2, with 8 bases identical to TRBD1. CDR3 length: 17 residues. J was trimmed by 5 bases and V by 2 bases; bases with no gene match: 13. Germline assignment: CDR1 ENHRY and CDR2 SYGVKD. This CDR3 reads CAISEAVRQGRPYGYTF. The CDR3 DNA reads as TGTGCCATCAGTGAGGCCGTAAGACAGGGGCGCCCATATGGCTACACCTTC.

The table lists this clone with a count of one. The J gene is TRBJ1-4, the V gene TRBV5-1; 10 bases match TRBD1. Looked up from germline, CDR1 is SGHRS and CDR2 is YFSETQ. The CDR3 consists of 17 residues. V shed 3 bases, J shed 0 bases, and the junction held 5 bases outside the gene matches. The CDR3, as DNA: TGCGCCAGCAGCTCACAAGGACAGGGGGCAACTAATGAAAAACTGTTTTTT. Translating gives CASSSQGQGATNEKLFF.